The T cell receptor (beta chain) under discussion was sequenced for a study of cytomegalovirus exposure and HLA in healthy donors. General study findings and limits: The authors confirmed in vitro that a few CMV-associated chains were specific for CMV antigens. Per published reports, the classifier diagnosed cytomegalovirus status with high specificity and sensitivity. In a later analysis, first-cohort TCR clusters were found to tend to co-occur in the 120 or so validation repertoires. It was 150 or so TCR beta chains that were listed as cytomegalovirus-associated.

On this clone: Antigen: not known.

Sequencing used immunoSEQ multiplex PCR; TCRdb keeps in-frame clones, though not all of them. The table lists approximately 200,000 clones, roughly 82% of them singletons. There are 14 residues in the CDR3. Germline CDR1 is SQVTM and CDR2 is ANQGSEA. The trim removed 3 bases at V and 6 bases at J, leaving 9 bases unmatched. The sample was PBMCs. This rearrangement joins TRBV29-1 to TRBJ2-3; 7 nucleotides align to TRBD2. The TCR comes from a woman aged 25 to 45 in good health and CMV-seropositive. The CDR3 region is CSVEGTTKGDTQYF. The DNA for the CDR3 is TGCAGCGTTGAGGGGACTACAAAAGGGGATACGCAGTATTTT.